The rows below give T cell receptor beta chains drawn from one sample of a study of shared clonotypes between healthy human individuals. Produced via immunoSEQ multiplex PCR; TCRdb's table is partial and in-frame only. The profile shows 600,000 or so clones, 85% to 95% of them singletons. The sample taken for sequencing was naive CD8+ T cells sorted from blood. These receptor sequences come from a young woman in good health. Both conserved end residues are part of each CDR3. A D gene is named only where the DNA matches it firmly. Clone size is not always given. Where it is, it says once, few, many or a class for expanded clones.

CDR3: CSAKDIEAFF
DNA: TGCAGTGCTAAGGACATTGAAGCTTTCTTT
V: TRBV20-1
size: -
D: -
J: TRBJ1-1

CDR3: CASSQGIGPQHF
DNA: TGTGCCAGCAGTCAGGGGATCGGACCCCAGCATTTT
V: TRBV27
size: once
D: -
J: TRBJ1-5

CDR3: CASSFAGVTYNEQFF
DNA: TGTGCCAGCAGTTTCGCGGGAGTCACCTACAATGAGCAATTCTTC
V: TRBV27
size: -
D: TRBD2
J: TRBJ2-1

CDR3: CASSPTGAGANVLTF
DNA: TGTGCCAGCAGCCCAACAGGGGCCGGGGCCAACGTCCTGACTTTC
V: TRBV5-6
size: -
D: TRBD1
J: TRBJ2-6

CDR3: CASSSTLAGEDTQYF
DNA: TGTGCCAGCAGCTCTACACTAGCGGGAGAAGATACGCAGTATTTT
V: TRBV13
size: -
D: TRBD2
J: TRBJ2-3

CDR3: CASSQTSLDTQYF
DNA: TGTGCCAGCAGTCAGACTAGTTTAGATACGCAGTATTTT
V: TRBV27
size: -
D: -
J: TRBJ2-3

CDR3: CASSEGLVYEQYF
DNA: TGTGCCAGCAGTGAAGGACTAGTTTACGAGCAGTACTTC
V: TRBV6-1
size: -
D: -
J: TRBJ2-7

CDR3: CASSLRLAGAYEQYF
DNA: TGTGCCAGCAGTTTACGACTAGCGGGAGCCTACGAGCAGTACTTC
V: TRBV28
size: -
D: TRBD2
J: TRBJ2-7

CDR3: CASSLAQGRQETQYF
DNA: TGTGCCAGCAGCCTGGCCCAGGGACGGCAAGAGACCCAGTACTTC
V: TRBV7-9
size: -
D: -
J: TRBJ2-5

CDR3: CASSPTANTEAFF
DNA: TGCGCCAGCAGCCCGACAGCGAACACTGAAGCTTTCTTT
V: TRBV4-1
size: once
D: -
J: TRBJ1-1

CDR3: CATRIAGGPHSEQFF
DNA: TGTGCCACCCGCATAGCGGGAGGGCCCCATAGTGAGCAGTTCTTC
V: TRBV28
size: -
D: TRBD2
J: TRBJ2-1

CDR3: CASSSRGGLGEQYF
DNA: TGTGCCAGCAGTTCCAGGGGTGGGCTCGGGGAGCAGTACTTC
V: TRBV28
size: -
D: -
J: TRBJ2-7

CDR3: CASSFLAGGTYEQYF
DNA: TGTGCCAGCAGTTTCTTGGCAGGGGGCACCTACGAGCAGTACTTC
V: TRBV27
size: -
D: TRBD1
J: TRBJ2-7

CDR3: CASSLSQRHIRDEQYF
DNA: TGCGCCAGCAGCTTGTCCCAGCGACATATAAGGGACGAGCAGTACTTC
V: TRBV5-1
size: once
D: -
J: TRBJ2-7

CDR3: CASSSRGNEQFF
DNA: TGTGCCAGCAGCTCACGGGGCAATGAGCAGTTCTTC
V: TRBV7-3
size: -
D: -
J: TRBJ2-1

CDR3: CASSLDSHEQYF
DNA: TGTGCCAGCAGCTTAGATAGCCACGAGCAGTACTTC
V: TRBV7-9
size: -
D: -
J: TRBJ2-7

CDR3: CASSLRGQGKGYGYTF
DNA: TGCGCCAGCAGCTTGAGGGGACAGGGAAAGGGCTATGGCTACACCTTC
V: TRBV5-1
size: -
D: TRBD1
J: TRBJ1-2

CDR3: CASSFQKTEQFF
DNA: TGTGCCAGCAGCTTCCAAAAAACGGAGCAGTTCTTC
V: TRBV11-2
size: -
D: -
J: TRBJ2-1

CDR3: CASSLGAVEQYF
DNA: TGTGCCAGCAGCTTGGGAGCGGTGGAGCAGTACTTC
V: TRBV5-5
size: -
D: -
J: TRBJ2-7

CDR3: CASSPSRGRALDEQYF
DNA: TGTGCCAGCTCACCATCGAGGGGGAGGGCCCTAGACGAGCAGTACTTC
V: TRBV18
size: -
D: -
J: TRBJ2-7

CDR3: CSVAVRYNEQFF
DNA: TGCAGCGTAGCGGTTCGATACAATGAGCAGTTCTTC
V: TRBV29-1
size: -
D: -
J: TRBJ2-1

CDR3: CASSGSGRSPLRNEQFF
DNA: TGTGCCAGCAGTGGTAGCGGGAGGTCCCCATTACGCAATGAGCAGTTCTTC
V: TRBV6-1
size: -
D: TRBD2
J: TRBJ2-1

CDR3: CASAAGAGYEQYF
DNA: TGCGCCAGTGCGGCAGGGGCTGGCTACGAGCAGTACTTC
V: TRBV5-1
size: -
D: -
J: TRBJ2-7

CDR3: CASGPYEQYF
DNA: TGTGCTAGCGGTCCCTACGAGCAGTACTTC
V: TRBV12-5
size: -
D: -
J: TRBJ2-7

CDR3: CAWSGVPDEQYF
DNA: TGTGCCTGGTCTGGAGTGCCGGACGAGCAGTACTTC
V: TRBV30
size: -
D: -
J: TRBJ2-7

CDR3: CASSHGERFEAFF
DNA: TGTGCCAGCAGCCACGGAGAGAGATTCGAAGCTTTCTTT
V: TRBV4-2
size: -
D: -
J: TRBJ1-1

CDR3: CASSFRAGRQGEQFF
DNA: TGTGCCAGCAGCTTTCGGGCGGGCCGGCAGGGTGAGCAGTTCTTC
V: TRBV7-9
size: once
D: -
J: TRBJ2-1